This T cell receptor (beta chain) is from a study of graft-versus-host responses after intestinal transplantation. J lost 4 bases, V lost 0 bases, and 0 bases had no gene match. Germline loops: CDR1 SGHRS, CDR2 YFSETQ. The CDR3 consists of 14 residues. This clone was observed a single time. The antigen remains undetermined. Profiled with immunoSEQ multiplex PCR; TCRdb holds only in-frame clones, not every one. The sample lists about 90,000 clones, around 90% occurring once. The J gene is TRBJ2-3, the V gene TRBV5-1, with 9 nucleotides matching TRBD1. The sample was unstimulated CD4+ T cells sorted from spleen or lymph node cells, taken before transplant. The receptor comes from a human donor who was the organ donor for an intestinal transplant. CDR3 bases: TGCGCCAGCAGCTTGGGACAGGGGGCAGATACGCAGTATTTT. This encodes CASSLGQGADTQYF.